Each of the 28 T cell receptor beta chains below was sequenced from the same sample in a study of cytomegalovirus exposure and HLA in healthy donors. The PCR contained 60 Vbeta and 13 Jbeta primers. TCRdb keeps only in-frame clones here, not all; method: immunoSEQ multiplex PCR. The table shows roughly 130,000 clones, with around 8.5% occurring only once. Source material: PBMCs. The receptors were sampled from a man in his forties or fifties in good health and CMV-seronegative.

The DNA for the CDR3 is TGTGCCAGCAGTAAAGGACTAGAATCCTACGAGCAGTACTTC. Its translation is CASSKGLESYEQYF. This chain links TRBV6-1 with TRBJ2-5, with 7 bases fitting TRBD2. The tail of the sequence fits TRBJ2-7 better, so the J call may be wrong. The CDR3 runs to 14 residues. Germline values: CDR1 MNHNS, CDR2 SASEGT.

The rearrangement links TRBV5-1 to TRBJ2-5; D is perhaps TRBD2 (7 bases). V was trimmed by 9 bases and J by 4 bases, leaving 19 bases between them. CDR3 length equals 14 residues. Germline V gives CDR1 SGHRS, CDR2 YFSETQ. The chain's CDR3 is CATRPGGGGETQYF. The CDR3 region has the DNA TGCGCCACCCGACCTGGGGGAGGGGGAGAGACCCAGTACTTC.

This rearrangement joins TRBV10-3 to TRBJ2-7, with 8 bases that match TRBD2. Germline V lookup: CDR1 ENHRY, CDR2 SYGVKD. The CDR3 spans 13 residues. J lost 0 bases, V lost 11 bases, and 6 bases had no gene match. The CDR3 loop reads CAGAGGDSYEQYF. CDR3 sequence (DNA): TGTGCCGGGGCCGGGGGGGACTCCTACGAGCAGTACTTC.

This clone was observed a handful of times. The chain employs TRBV7-9 and TRBJ2-5; 12 bases are a match to TRBD2. With V trimmed by 5 bases and J by 5 bases, 3 bases remained unmatched. The CDR3 sequence is 14 residues long. Germline V gene data show CDR1 as SEHNR and CDR2 as FQNEAQ (reference sequence). CDR3 DNA: TGTGCCAGCAGCCTCGGACTAGCGGGGGAGACCCAGTACTTC. It specifies CASSLGLAGETQYF.

This clone was observed a few times. The V and J genes are TRBV6-5 and TRBJ2-7; D unclear. Trimming removed 5 bases from V and 4 bases from J, with 12 bases in between. Germline V gene data show CDR1 as MNHEY and CDR2 as SVGAGI. The CDR3 has 13 residues. DNA of the CDR3: TGTGCCAGCAGTGTTGTCCCAGGATACGAGCAGTACTTC. Translating gives CASSVVPGYEQYF.

This clone was seen only a few times. This chain connects TRBV16 to TRBJ1-5; the D gene is possibly TRBD1 (6 bases). The germline CDR1 and CDR2 sequences are KGHSY and FQNENV. Deletions cut 0 bases from V and 7 bases from J, with 16 bases between. The CDR3 length is 16 residues. CDR3: CASSQSGTRSGQPQHF. The CDR3 nucleotides read TGTGCCAGCAGCCAATCGGGGACACGCTCAGGGCAGCCCCAGCATTTT.

This clone showed up just a few times. This chain connects TRBV5-6 to TRBJ2-5; TRBD1 aligns across 9 bases. The DNA end lines up better with TRBJ2-7; the J call may be wrong. Germline values: CDR1 SGHDT, CDR2 YYEEEE. This CDR3 contains 14 residues. The DNA of the CDR3 is TGTGCCAGCAGCCCGACAGGGGGCTCCTACGAGCAGTACTTC. Translation: CASSPTGGSYEQYF.

This clone was found a few times. This chain joins TRBV5-6 and TRBJ2-3, with 8 bases lining up with TRBD1. Germline V gives CDR1 SGHDT, CDR2 YYEEEE. The length of the CDR3 is 15 residues. Trimming at V came to 0 bases and at J to 4 bases, leaving 4 bases not matched to a gene. The CDR3 nucleotides read TGTGCCAGCAGCTTGGGGACAGGGTCATCAGATACGCAGTATTTT. It is translated as CASSLGTGSSDTQYF.

A note on this clone: A junction boundary mismatches the germline segment, possibly from a read error. The chain carries TRBV5-1 and TRBJ1-2; 9 bases line up with TRBD1. This CDR3 is built from 15 residues. In germline, CDR1 is SGHRS, CDR2 YFSETQ. This CDR3 is CASSLGDRAYGGYTF. The CDR3 DNA sequence: TGCGCCAGCAGTTTGGGGGACAGGGCTTATGGTGGCTACACCTTC.

In its sample, this clone was seen a few times. The chain uses TRBV28 and TRBJ1-3, with D tentatively TRBD1 (5 bases). CDR1 MDHEN and CDR2 SYDVKM come from the germline V gene. The CDR3 loop spans 14 amino acids. Deletions cut 5 bases from V and 4 bases from J, with 12 bases between. CDR3 protein: CASSAGGDGNTIYF. The CDR3 nucleotides read TGTGCCAGCAGTGCGGGCGGGGACGGAAACACCATATATTTT.

This clone has just a few counts. Here the CDR3 DNA reads TGTGCCACCTCCTCGGGGGAAGAGACCCAGTACTTC. Amino acid sequence: CATSSGEETQYF. This chain links TRBV2 with TRBJ2-5, with D possibly TRBD2 on 6 matching bases. CDR3 size: 12 residues. The germline V gene encodes CDR1 SNHLY and CDR2 FYNNEI. V was cut by 10 bases and J by 3 bases, with 12 bases left in between.

CDR3 coding DNA: TGTGCCAGCAGTCCCAACGACAGGGAAGCTTTCTTT. Amino acid sequence: CASSPNDREAFF. The chain employs TRBV27 and TRBJ1-1, with D perhaps TRBD1 (6 bases). CDR1 is MNHEY, CDR2 SMNVEV, per germline (reference sequence). Trimming stripped 5 bases from V and 8 bases from J, with 12 bases between. The CDR3 is 12 residues long.

This clone was seen a few times. The chain uses TRBV5-1 and TRBJ2-3; maybe TRBD2 (5 bases). The CDR3 has 15 residues. The V gene's germline CDR1 is SGHRS and CDR2 YFSETQ. The germline V and J ends were trimmed by 4 bases and 2 bases, with 14 bases remaining between them. In DNA form, the CDR3 reads TGCGCCAGCAGCCTAGCTAGTCGTACCACAGATACGCAGTATTTT. Translation gives CASSLASRTTDTQYF.

This clone was counted only a few times. The chain combines TRBV5-6 with TRBJ1-6; 10 bases match TRBD1. V lost 0 bases, J lost 6 bases, and 6 bases stayed unmatched. The CDR3 sequence is 17 residues long. Germline V gives CDR1 SGHDT, CDR2 YYEEEE. The CDR3, as DNA: TGTGCCAGCAGCTTGGGGTCGGGGGACAGGGGTAATTCACCCCTCCACTTT. It yields the protein CASSLGSGDRGNSPLHF.

This clone has just a few counts. V is TRBV27 and J is TRBJ2-7; D is ambiguous. The CDR3 contains 13 residues. V lost 3 bases and J lost 1, with 7 bases in between. Germline V CDR1 and CDR2: MNHEY, SMNVEV (reference sequence). The CDR3 here is CASSLSVSYEQYF. DNA of the CDR3: TGTGCCAGCAGTTTGTCAGTATCCTACGAGCAGTACTTC.

The chain is built from TRBV7-2 and TRBJ1-2; possible D gene TRBD1, 6 bases. The CDR3 consists of 13 residues. Germline V gene sequence: CDR1 SGHTA, CDR2 FQGNSA. The ends were cut back, 1 base at V and 6 bases at J, with 9 bases in the middle. CDR3 region: CASSLDPGDGYTF. The DNA of the CDR3 is TGTGCCAGCAGCTTAGACCCAGGGGATGGCTACACCTTC.

This clone has just a few counts. The chain joins TRBV30 to TRBJ2-7, with 12 positions matching TRBD1. J gave up 6 bases and V 5 bases, and 8 bases lay outside the gene matches. Per the germline V gene, CDR1 is GTSNPN and CDR2 is SVGIG (reference sequence). The length of the CDR3 is 14 residues. DNA for the CDR3: TGTGCCTGGTCTCGGGACAGGGGGCAGGGCGAGCAGTACTTC. It specifies CAWSRDRGQGEQYF.

The V call is TRBV5-1, the J call TRBJ2-2; D is unresolved. The CDR3 loop spans 16 amino acids. With 0 bases removed from V and 1 base from J, the gap between germline ends came to 10 bases. Germline V CDR1 and CDR2: SGHRS, YFSETQ. The CDR3 DNA is TGCGCCAGCAGCTTGGAAGGAGCCCAGAACACCGGGGAGCTGTTTTTT. The encoded protein is CASSLEGAQNTGELFF.

The sample holds a few counts of this clone. The genes are TRBV10-2 and TRBJ2-1, with 11 bases matching TRBD1. Per germline, CDR1 WSHSY and CDR2 SAAADI. The ends lost 6 bases at V and 8 bases at J; junction bases unmatched: 12. The CDR3 contains 16 residues. The CDR3 here is CASRPPDRGRNDEQFF. The CDR3 DNA is TGCGCCAGCAGGCCACCGGACAGGGGGCGGAATGATGAGCAGTTCTTC.

A few counts support this clone. The chain carries TRBV25-1 and TRBJ2-7, with TRBD1 matching over 10 bases. The CDR3 has 14 amino acids. V lost 4 bases and J lost 2; bases outside the gene matches: 2. CDR1 MGHDK and CDR2 SYGVNS come from the germline V gene. Written as DNA, the CDR3 is TGTGCCAGCAGTGGGGACAGGGGCCCCTACGAGCAGTACTTC. Protein sequence: CASSGDRGPYEQYF.

Only a few counts were recorded for this clone. The CDR3 loop is CAWRPTGASIYEQYF. In DNA form, the CDR3 reads TGTGCCTGGAGACCTACAGGGGCTTCTATTTACGAGCAGTACTTC. The chain uses TRBV30 and TRBJ2-7; 7 nucleotides agree with TRBD1. Trimming removed 3 bases from V and 4 bases from J; junction bases left unmatched: 12. The CDR3 length is 15 residues. Germline loops: CDR1 GTSNPN, CDR2 SVGIG (reference sequence). Full variable domain (outside the CDR3, taken from reference TRBV30 and TRBJ2-7): SQTIHQWPATLVQPVGSPLSLECTVEGTSNPNLYWYRQAAGRGLQLLFYSVGIGQISSEVPQNLSASRPQDRQFILSSKKLLLSDSGFYLCAWRPTGASIYEQYFGPGTRLTVT.

This clone was observed a handful of times. CDR3 coding DNA: TGTGCCAGCAGCCCACTGACAGGTTCGGTTGATTCACCCCTCCACTTT. Translating it yields CASSPLTGSVDSPLHF. This sequence joins TRBV5-6 and TRBJ1-6, with a possible D match to TRBD1 (6 bases). The CDR3 sequence is 16 residues long. Germline CDR1 reads SGHDT; CDR2 reads YYEEEE. Trimming took off 4 bases at V and 8 bases at J, with 19 bases between the two ends.

This clone was found a few times. J is TRBJ1-5 and V is TRBV7-9, with D possibly matching TRBD1 (6 bases). Trimming pared 5 bases from V and 4 bases from J, leaving 18 bases between. The CDR3 is 16 residues long. Per germline, CDR1 SEHNR and CDR2 FQNEAQ (reference sequence). The CDR3 DNA is TGTGCCAGCAGCCCTACAACAGGGACCGGGAATCAGCCCCAGCATTTT. This codes for CASSPTTGTGNQPQHF.

The chain links TRBV16 to TRBJ1-5; TRBD1 might be the D (6 bases). V shed 4 bases and J shed 0 bases, with 19 bases lying between them. CDR3 length equals 18 residues. Per the germline V gene, CDR1 is KGHSY and CDR2 is FQNENV. In nucleotides, the CDR3 is TGTGCCAGCAGCCGTCAGGACAGCAACCTATATAGCAATCAGCCCCAGCATTTT. It specifies CASSRQDSNLYSNQPQHF.

This clone was seen a few times. This sample also contains other DNA sequences that code for the same CDR3. This chain links TRBV4-2 with TRBJ1-1, with 7 nucleotides matching TRBD1. This CDR3 has 15 amino acids. Unmatched junction bases numbered 11, after V lost 4 bases and J lost 6 bases. Germline CDR1 reads LGHNA; CDR2 reads YNFKEQ. In DNA form, the CDR3 reads TGTGCCAGCAGCCTTAACAGGGGCTTTGGCCCTGAAGCTTTCTTT. Translation gives CASSLNRGFGPEAFF.

This clone occurred a few times. The rearrangement links TRBV6-6 to TRBJ1-6; the match to TRBD1 covers 7 bases. CDR1 MNHNY and CDR2 SVGAGI come from the germline V gene (reference sequence). Germline trimming cut 3 bases from V and 3 bases from J; bases unmatched to any gene: 5. The CDR3 consists of 16 residues. CDR3: CASSYSPGGYNSPLHF. CDR3 in DNA: TGTGCCAGCAGTTATTCCCCAGGGGGCTATAATTCACCCCTCCACTTT.

This clone was picked up a small number of times. The chain combines TRBV6-1 with TRBJ2-2; 7 nucleotides line up with TRBD1. The CDR3 contains 18 residues. Germline lookup yields CDR1 MNHNS and CDR2 SASEGT. V lost 3 bases and J lost 0; bases outside the gene matches: 10. The CDR3 is CASSDQNHRGPNTGELFF. The CDR3 coding sequence is TGTGCCAGCAGTGATCAAAACCACAGGGGTCCGAACACCGGGGAGCTGTTTTTT.

V and J are TRBV15 and TRBJ1-1, with TRBD1 matching over 10 bases. The germline V gene encodes CDR1 LNHNV and CDR2 YYDKDF (reference sequence). V lost 0 bases and J lost 7; bases outside the gene matches: 5. The CDR3 runs to 15 residues. CDR3 sequence reads: CATSREWDRGDEAFF. The CDR3 DNA follows: TGTGCCACCAGCAGAGAGTGGGACAGGGGAGATGAAGCTTTCTTT.